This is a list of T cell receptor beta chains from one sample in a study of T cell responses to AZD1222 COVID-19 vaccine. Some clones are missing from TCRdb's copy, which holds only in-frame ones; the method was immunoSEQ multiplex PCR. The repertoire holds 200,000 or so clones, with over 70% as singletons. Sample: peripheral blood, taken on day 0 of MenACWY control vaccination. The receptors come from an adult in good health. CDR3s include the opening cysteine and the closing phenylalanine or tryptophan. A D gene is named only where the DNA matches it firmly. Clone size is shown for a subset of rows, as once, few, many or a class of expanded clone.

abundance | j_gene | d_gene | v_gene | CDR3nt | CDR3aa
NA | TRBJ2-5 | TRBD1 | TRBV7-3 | TGTGCCAGCAGCTTAAATCCAGGACAGGGGCAAGAGACCCAGTACTTC | CASSLNPGQGQETQYF
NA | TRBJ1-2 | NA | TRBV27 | TGTGCCAGCAGTTTCACGGGGGGCTACTATGGCTACACCTTC | CASSFTGGYYGYTF
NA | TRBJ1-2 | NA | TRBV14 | TGTGCCAGCAGCCAAGATCATGGCTATGGCTACACCTTC | CASSQDHGYGYTF
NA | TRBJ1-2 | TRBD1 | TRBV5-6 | TGTGCCAGCAGTTTCGACTTGACAGGGGGGTATGGCTACACCTTC | CASSFDLTGGYGYTF
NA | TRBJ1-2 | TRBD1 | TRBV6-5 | TGTGCCAGCATCCCCCCGGGACAGGGTGCCTATGGCTACACCTTC | CASIPPGQGAYGYTF
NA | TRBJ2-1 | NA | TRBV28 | TGTGCCAGCAACGGGCGGCAGGGGTTTAATGAGCAGTTCTTC | CASNGRQGFNEQFF
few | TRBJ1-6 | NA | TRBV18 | TGTGCCAGCTCACCATGGGACGGAAATTCACCCCTCCACTTT | CASSPWDGNSPLHF
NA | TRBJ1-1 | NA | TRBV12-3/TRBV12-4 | TGTGCCAGCAGCATTACAGGGAACACTGAAGCTTTCTTT | CASSITGNTEAFF
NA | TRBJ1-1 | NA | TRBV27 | TGTGCCAGCAGTTTATCGGGGGGACAAATGAACACTGAAGCTTTCTTT | CASSLSGGQMNTEAFF
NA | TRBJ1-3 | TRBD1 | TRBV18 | TGTGCCAGCTCACCTGGACAGGGGCCCTTCTCTGGAAACACCATATATTTT | CASSPGQGPFSGNTIYF
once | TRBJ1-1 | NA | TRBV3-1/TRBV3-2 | TGTGCCAGCAGCCAAGATTCCGGCCTAGAAGCTTTCTTT | CASSQDSGLEAFF
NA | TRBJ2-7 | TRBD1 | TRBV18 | TGTGCCAGCTCATCAGGGACAGGTTCCTACGAGCAGTACTTC | CASSSGTGSYEQYF
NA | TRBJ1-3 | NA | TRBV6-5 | TGTGCCAGCAGTTACTCGGGAAGGGGGACTGGAAACACCATATATTTT | CASSYSGRGTGNTIYF
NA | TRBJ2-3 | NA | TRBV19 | TGTGCCAGCTCCCCCGGGCTTACGGGCACAGATACGCAGTATTTT | CASSPGLTGTDTQYF
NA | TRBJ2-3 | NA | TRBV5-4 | TGTGCCAGCAGCTTGAGGGGGGCGGTATCTAGCACAGATACGCAGTATTTT | CASSLRGAVSSTDTQYF
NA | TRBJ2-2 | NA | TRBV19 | TGTGCCAGTAGTAGCACAGGGATCGGGGAGCTGTTTTTT | CASSSTGIGELFF
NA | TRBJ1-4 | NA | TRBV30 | TGTGCCTCCCAATGGGCCTTTAATGAAAAACTGTTTTTT | CASQWAFNEKLFF
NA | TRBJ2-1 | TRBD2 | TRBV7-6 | TGTGCCAGCAGCTTAGAGGCGGCGGGAGCGGACAATGAGCAGTTCTTC | CASSLEAAGADNEQFF
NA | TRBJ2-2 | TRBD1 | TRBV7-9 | TGTGCCAGCAGCGGGGGACAGGGGTTAATCACTAACACCGGGGAGCTGTTTTTT | CASSGGQGLITNTGELFF
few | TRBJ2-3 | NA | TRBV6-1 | TGTGCCAGCAGTGACGGGCGCGACACAGATACGCAGTATTTT | CASSDGRDTDTQYF
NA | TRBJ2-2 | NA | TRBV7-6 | TGTGCCAGCAGCTCCCTTTGGCCCGGGGAGCTGTTTTTT | CASSSLWPGELFF
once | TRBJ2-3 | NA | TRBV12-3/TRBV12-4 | TGTGCCAGCAAAGGGGTTACAGATACGCAGTATTTT | CASKGVTDTQYF
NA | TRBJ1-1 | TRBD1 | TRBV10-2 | TGCGCCACCCGGGACAGGGAATCTGAAGCTTTCTTT | CATRDRESEAFF
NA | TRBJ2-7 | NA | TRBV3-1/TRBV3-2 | TGTGCCAGCGGGGGCAACTACGAGCAGTACTTC | CASGGNYEQYF
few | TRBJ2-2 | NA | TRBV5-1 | TGCGCCAGCAATACAGGGCCGAACACCGGGGAGCTGTTTTTT | CASNTGPNTGELFF
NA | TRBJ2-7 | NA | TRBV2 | TGTGCCAGCAGCGAAGGGACACTAGGGCAGTACTTC | CASSEGTLGQYF
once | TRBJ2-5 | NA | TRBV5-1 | TGCGCCAGCAGCTTGGGGGGGGGCGCGGAGACCCAGTACTTC | CASSLGGGAETQYF
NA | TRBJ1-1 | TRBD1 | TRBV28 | TGTGCCACCGGGACAGGGACCACTGAAGCTTTCTTT | CATGTGTTEAFF
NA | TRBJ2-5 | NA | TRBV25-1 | TGTGCCAGCAGTGAATTGGCAAGCCAAGAGACCCAGTACTTC | CASSELASQETQYF
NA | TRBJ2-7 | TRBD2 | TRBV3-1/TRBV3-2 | TGTGCCAGCAGCCAAGATATCGGGGCGGGGGCCTACGAGCAGTACTTC | CASSQDIGAGAYEQYF
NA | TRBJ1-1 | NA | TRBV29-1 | TGCAGCGTTGAATCGACTGAAGCTTTCTTT | CSVESTEAFF
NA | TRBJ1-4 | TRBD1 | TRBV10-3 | TGTGCCATCAAAGGGACAGTTGATGAAAAACTGTTTTTT | CAIKGTVDEKLFF
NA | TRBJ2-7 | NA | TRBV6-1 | TGTGCCAGCAGTGATCGAGGGGGGGGCTACGAGCAGTACTTC | CASSDRGGGYEQYF
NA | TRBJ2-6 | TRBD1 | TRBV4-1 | TGCGCCAGCAGCCACTTAGACAGGGCGGGTGGGGCCAACGTCCTGACTTTC | CASSHLDRAGGANVLTF
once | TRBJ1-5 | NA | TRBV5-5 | TGTGCCAGCAGCCCGGACCTTGGCCAGCCCCAGCATTTT | CASSPDLGQPQHF
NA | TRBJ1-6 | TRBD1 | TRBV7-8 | TGTGCCAGCAGCTGGGACAGTCGGAGCTCCTATAATTCACCCCTCCACTTT | CASSWDSRSSYNSPLHF
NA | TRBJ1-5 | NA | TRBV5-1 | TGCGCCAGCAGCCCAGGGATAACGTATAGCAATCAGCCCCAGCATTTT | CASSPGITYSNQPQHF
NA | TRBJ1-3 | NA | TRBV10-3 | TGTGCCATCAGTGAGTCTTTCCCACACTCTGGAAACACCATATATTTT | CAISESFPHSGNTIYF
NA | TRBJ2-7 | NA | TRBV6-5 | TGTGCCAGCAGTTACGTCTCGGGGCGGGAGTACTTC | CASSYVSGREYF
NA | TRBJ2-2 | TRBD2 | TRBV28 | TGTGCCAGCAGTTTACTAGCGGATAAAAACACCGGGGAGCTGTTTTTT | CASSLLADKNTGELFF
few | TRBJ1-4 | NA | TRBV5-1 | TGCGCCAGCAGCTTGGGGGACTCATCGGGTGAAAAACTGTTTTTT | CASSLGDSSGEKLFF
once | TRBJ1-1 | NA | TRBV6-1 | TGTGCCAGCAGTGAAGGGGGGAGAGCTTTCTTT | CASSEGGRAFF
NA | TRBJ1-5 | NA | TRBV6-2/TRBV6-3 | TGTGCCAGCAGTTTCCGGGAAAATCAGCCCCAGCATTTT | CASSFRENQPQHF
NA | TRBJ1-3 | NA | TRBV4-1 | TGCGCCAGCAGCCCCCCTGGGGCCGGTACTGGTACCATATATTTT | CASSPPGAGTGTIYF
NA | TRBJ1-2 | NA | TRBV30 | TGTGCCTGGACCTCGGACCGGTATGGCTACACCTTC | CAWTSDRYGYTF
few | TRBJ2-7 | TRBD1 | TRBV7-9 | TGTGCCAGCAGCTTAGGCGGACAGGGGGGCGAGCAGTACTTC | CASSLGGQGGEQYF
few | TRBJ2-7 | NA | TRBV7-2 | TGTGCCAGCAGCTTAGACGGGGGGCTCTACGAGCAGTACTTC | CASSLDGGLYEQYF
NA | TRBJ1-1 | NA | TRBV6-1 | TGTGCCAGCAGTGAACGACAGAACACTGAAGCTTTCTTT | CASSERQNTEAFF
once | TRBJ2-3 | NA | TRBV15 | TGTGCCACCAGCAGTATTAGCACAGATACGCAGTATTTT | CATSSISTDTQYF
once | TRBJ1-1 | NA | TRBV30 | TGTGCCTGGAGTTTGATTCGGGGAGGGACTGAAGCTTTCTTT | CAWSLIRGGTEAFF
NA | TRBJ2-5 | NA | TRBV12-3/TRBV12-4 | TGTGCCAGCAGCAGGGGTGGGGAGACCCAGTACTTC | CASSRGGETQYF
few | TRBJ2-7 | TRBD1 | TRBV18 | TGTGCCAGCTCATATGACAGGGTATCCTACGAGCAGTACTTC | CASSYDRVSYEQYF
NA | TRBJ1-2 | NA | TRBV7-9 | TGTGCCAGCAGCTTAGCGCTCGAAGACTATGGCTACACCTTC | CASSLALEDYGYTF
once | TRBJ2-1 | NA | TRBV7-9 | TGTGCCAGCAGCATACAGGACGGATTGGGGCAGTTCTTC | CASSIQDGLGQFF
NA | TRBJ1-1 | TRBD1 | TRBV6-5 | TGTGCCAGTGTCGACAGGGGAGGGTTGAACACTGAAGCTTTCTTT | CASVDRGGLNTEAFF